These 28 T cell receptor beta chains were all obtained from the same sample, sequenced in a study of shared clonotypes between healthy human individuals (dated by TCRdb to the early 2020s). The receptor library was made with the immunoSEQ multiplex PCR assay. What TCRdb holds here is the immuneACCESS table cut down to in-frame rearrangements. Part of the clones is not present; checked against another copy, under half of the missing clones reflect an unresolved V gene, and the others are unexplained. A total of approximately 940,000 clones appear in this sample, roughly 72% of them only once. The leading ten clones occupy roughly 1.5% of the sample. Input material: memory CD4+ T cells sorted from blood. The cell subset or site label, as the study defines it: CD45RA-negative fraction. The receptors originated from a man aged 18 to 30 in good health.

This clone came up many times. V is TRBV18 and J is TRBJ2-1; D may be TRBD2 (7 bases). The CDR3 is 16 residues long. Trimming removed 2 bases from V and 5 bases from J, with 16 bases in between. The germline gives CDR1 KGHSH, CDR2 LQKENI. Here the CDR3 reads CASSPEGGRIHNEQFF. For the CDR3, the DNA is TGTGCCAGCTCACCAGAGGGGGGGCGCATACACAATGAGCAGTTCTTC.

This chain connects TRBV18 to TRBJ1-1, with D possibly TRBD1 on 5 matching bases. This CDR3 contains 13 residues. The V end was cut by 7 bases, the J end by 1 base, with 10 bases between. Germline CDR1 reads KGHSH; CDR2 reads LQKENI. The CDR3 here is CASYLGENTEAFF. The CDR3 DNA sequence: TGTGCCAGCTATTTAGGGGAGAACACTGAAGCTTTCTTT.

V gene TRBV10-3 combines with J gene TRBJ2-1; TRBD1 aligns across 8 bases. Unmatched junction bases numbered 6, after V lost 5 bases and J lost 3 bases. This CDR3 spans 15 amino acids. CDR1 and CDR2 from the germline V gene are ENHRY and SYGVKD. The CDR3 nucleotides read TGTGCCATCAGTAAAGGACAGGGAGTCTACAATGAGCAGTTCTTC. Translating gives CAISKGQGVYNEQFF.

CDR3 region: CASSFRANEKLFF. As DNA, the CDR3 is TGCGCCAGCAGCTTCCGGGCTAATGAAAAACTGTTTTTT. The chain carries TRBV5-1 and TRBJ1-4; D not certain. This CDR3 has 13 amino acids. Trimming removed 2 bases from V and 3 bases from J, with 5 bases in between. The V gene's germline CDR1 is SGHRS and CDR2 YFSETQ.

V gene TRBV21-1 combines with J gene TRBJ1-1. TRBV21-1 is described as a pseudogene. The length of the CDR3 is 15 residues. CDR3 DNA sequence: TGTGCCAGCAGCAAAGGCAGACTTCAGTACACTGAAGCTTTCTTT. Amino acid sequence: CASSKGRLQYTEAFF.

This clone was seen more than once but under ten times. The rearrangement links TRBV2 to TRBJ2-5, with TRBD2 matching 11 bases. V dropped 9 bases and J dropped 5; count of bases not matched to a gene: 8. This CDR3 is 14 amino acids long. Germline CDR1 is SNHLY and CDR2 is FYNNEI. This CDR3 is CASDSGRASETQYF. CDR3 coding DNA: TGTGCCAGTGATAGCGGGAGGGCCTCGGAGACCCAGTACTTC. The full variable domain, completed using reference TRBV2 and TRBJ2-5, is EPEVTQTPSHQVTQMGQEVILRCVPISNHLYFYWYRQILGQKVEFLVSFYNNEISEKSEIFDDQFSVERPDGSNFTLKIRSTKLEDSAMYFCASDSGRASETQYFGPGTRLLVL.

This sequence joins TRBV9 and TRBJ1-6; D gene uncertain. The germline gives CDR1 SGDLS, CDR2 YYNGEE. Trimming took 4 bases from V and 13 from J, leaving 12 bases between them. The CDR3 covers 12 residues. The CDR3 loop reads CASSLPFGPLHF. As DNA, the CDR3 is TGTGCCAGCAGCCTCCCGTTCGGGCCCCTCCACTTT.

V gene TRBV6-1 combines with J gene TRBJ1-5; D gene unclear. Trimming took off 5 bases at V and 5 bases at J, with 13 bases between the two ends. The CDR3 contains 14 residues. Germline V gene data show CDR1 as MNHNS and CDR2 as SASEGT. CDR3 in amino acids: CASSSGIPDQPQHF. Here the CDR3 DNA reads TGTGCCAGCAGTTCCGGGATACCAGATCAGCCCCAGCATTTT.

Only one count was recorded for this clone. The rearrangement uses TRBV5-1 and TRBJ2-7; tentatively, D is TRBD2 (5 bases). CDR1 is SGHRS and CDR2 is YFSETQ in the germline V gene. V gave up 4 bases and J gave up 4 bases, with 12 bases separating them. The CDR3 has 13 amino acids. The CDR3 sequence: CASSPDGEYEQYF. In DNA, the CDR3 is TGCGCCAGCAGCCCCGACGGGGAATACGAGCAGTACTTC.

The J gene is TRBJ2-4, the V gene TRBV7-3; 9 nucleotides agree with TRBD1. There are 16 residues in the CDR3. Trimming removed 1 base from V and 1 base from J; junction bases left unmatched: 2. Per the germline V gene, CDR1 is SGHTA and CDR2 is FQGTGA. The CDR3 DNA reads as TGTGCCAGCAGCTTAAAGGGGACAGGGGCCAAAAACATTCAGTACTTC. Encoded protein: CASSLKGTGAKNIQYF.

The V and J genes are TRBV11-3 and TRBJ2-2; the match to TRBD2 covers 7 bases. The CDR3 length is 15 residues. Looked up from germline, CDR1 is SGHNT and CDR2 is YENEEA. V lost 8 bases to trimming and J lost 7 bases; unmatched junction nucleotides: 13. The chain's CDR3 is CASQNQRERGGELFF. The DNA for the CDR3 is TGTGCCAGCCAAAACCAGCGGGAACGGGGCGGGGAGCTGTTTTTT. The entire variable domain, with the rest obtained from reference TRBV11-3 and TRBJ2-2, is as follows: EAGVVQSPRYKIIEKKQPVAFWCNPISGHNTLYWYLQNLGQGPELLIRYENEEAVDDSQLPKDRFSAERLKGVDSTLKIQPAELGDSAVYLCASQNQRERGGELFFGEGSRLTVL.

The chain employs TRBV10-3 and TRBJ2-2, with TRBD1 identical over 7 bases. Trimming took 5 bases from V and 7 from J; bases not matched to a gene: 13. This CDR3 has 16 residues. Germline values: CDR1 ENHRY, CDR2 SYGVKD. The CDR3 coding sequence is TGTGCCATCAGTCTCGGGACAGAAAGAGGGAACGGGGAGCTGTTTTTT. Its protein product is CAISLGTERGNGELFF.

Here the CDR3 DNA reads TGTGCCAGCAACCCCAGGGGATTAGGCTACACCTTC. Protein: CASNPRGLGYTF. The gene calls are TRBV28 and TRBJ1-2; D is possibly TRBD1 (6 bases). V lost 7 bases and J 8 bases, leaving 14 bases between the germline ends. CDR3 size: 12 residues. In germline, CDR1 is MDHEN, CDR2 SYDVKM.

The V call is TRBV5-4, the J call TRBJ2-3; a possible D gene is TRBD1 (5 bases). This CDR3 is 12 amino acids long. CDR1 SGHNT and CDR2 YYREEE come from the germline V gene (reference sequence). V lost 0 bases to trimming and J lost 6 bases, with 5 bases between them. Written as DNA, the CDR3 is TGTGCCAGCAGCTTGGAGGGGGATACGCAGTATTTT. Encoded protein: CASSLEGDTQYF. Filled out from reference TRBV5-4 and TRBJ2-3, the complete variable domain reads ETGVTQSPTHLIKTRGQQVTLRCSSQSGHNTVSWYQQALGQGPQFIFQYYREEENGRGNFPPRFSGLQFPNYSSELNVNALELDDSALYLCASSLEGDTQYFGPGTRLTVL.

The chain joins TRBV5-4 to TRBJ2-1, with TRBD1 matching over 8 bases. CDR1 is SGHNT and CDR2 is YYREEE in the germline V gene (reference sequence). J lost 1 base, V lost 0 bases, and 3 bases had no gene match. The CDR3 spans 16 residues. The DNA of the CDR3 is TGTGCCAGCAGCTTGGACAGGGGGGCGTCCTACAATGAGCAGTTCTTC. Its translation is CASSLDRGASYNEQFF.

This clone was detected only a few times. This chain links TRBV27 with TRBJ2-5, with 7 bases matching TRBD2. Germline CDR1 and CDR2: MNHEY and SMNVEV (reference sequence). V was pared by 4 bases and J by 2 bases, with 4 bases of the junction left unmatched. This CDR3 is built from 14 residues. CDR3 sequence reads: CASSSFGGQETQYF. CDR3 sequence (DNA): TGTGCCAGCAGTTCTTTCGGGGGGCAAGAGACCCAGTACTTC.

V gene TRBV5-6 combines with J gene TRBJ1-3; no clear D. This CDR3 has 13 amino acids. The V gene lost 2 bases and the J gene lost 4 bases, with 7 bases spanning the gap. In germline, CDR1 is SGHDT, CDR2 YYEEEE. This chain's CDR3 is CASSFAQGNTIYF. The CDR3 region has the DNA TGTGCCAGCAGCTTTGCCCAGGGAAACACCATATATTTT.

The chain recombines TRBV6-5 with TRBJ2-1, with D possibly matching TRBD2 (5 bases). With 8 bases removed from V and 10 bases from J, the gap between germline ends came to 18 bases. The germline CDR1 and CDR2 sequences are MNHEY and SVGAGI. The CDR3 consists of 13 residues. This chain's CDR3 is CASALGAHGEQFF. The CDR3 nucleotides are TGTGCCAGCGCCCTGGGAGCTCACGGCGAGCAGTTCTTC.

The V and J genes are TRBV10-2 and TRBJ2-1; 11 positions match TRBD2. Per germline, CDR1 WSHSY and CDR2 SAAADI. This CDR3 spans 18 amino acids. V lost 7 bases to trimming and J lost 0 bases; unmatched junction nucleotides: 11. CDR3 sequence: CASTRGTSGFSSYNEQFF. The CDR3 nucleotides are TGCGCCAGCACCCGCGGGACTAGCGGATTTAGCTCCTACAATGAGCAGTTCTTC.

This rearrangement joins TRBV28 to TRBJ1-2; maybe TRBD1 (5 bases). CDR1 is MDHEN, CDR2 SYDVKM, per germline. With 4 bases removed from V and 6 bases from J, the gap between germline ends came to 9 bases. The CDR3 spans 12 residues. DNA for the CDR3: TGTGCCAGCAGTTCGGGGGTTCATGGCTACACCTTC. It codes for CASSSGVHGYTF.

This clone was seen a single time. This chain uses TRBV5-1 with TRBJ1-6; possible D gene TRBD1, 6 bases. The CDR3 consists of 15 residues. V lost 5 bases and J 6 bases, leaving 15 bases between the germline ends. CDR1 and CDR2 from the germline V gene are SGHRS and YFSETQ. The CDR3 reads CASSPGANANSPLHF. The DNA for the CDR3 is TGCGCCAGCAGTCCGGGGGCGAACGCTAATTCACCCCTCCACTTT.

The genes are TRBV5-6 and TRBJ2-7; 8 positions match TRBD1. The CDR3 is 16 amino acids. Germline lookup yields CDR1 SGHDT and CDR2 YYEEEE. The ends lost 2 bases at V and 8 bases at J; junction bases unmatched: 15. The CDR3 protein is CASSLGQGKGIRKQYF. The DNA for the CDR3 is TGTGCCAGCAGCTTAGGACAGGGTAAGGGGATCAGGAAGCAGTACTTC.

This rearrangement joins TRBV11-1 to TRBJ2-1; perhaps TRBD2 as D (5 bases). Germline V lookup: CDR1 SGHAT, CDR2 FQDESV (reference sequence). The V gene lost 5 bases and the J gene lost 5 bases, with 13 bases spanning the gap. This CDR3 has 14 residues. The chain's CDR3 is CASSERPGNNEQFF. The CDR3 bases are TGTGCCAGCAGCGAGCGACCGGGAAACAATGAGCAGTTCTTC.

J is TRBJ2-7 and V is TRBV7-9; TRBD1 matches 9 bases. There are 16 residues in the CDR3. Germline V lookup: CDR1 SEHNR, CDR2 FQNEAQ (reference sequence). Losses at the gene ends were 5 bases for V and 1 base for J; bases not matched to a gene: 9. The CDR3 reads CASSLQRTGASYEQYF. The CDR3 DNA is TGTGCCAGCAGCCTTCAAAGGACAGGGGCTTCCTACGAGCAGTACTTC.

V and J are TRBV7-9 and TRBJ2-3; 8 bases are a match to TRBD1. CDR1 and CDR2 (germline): SEHNR, FQNEAQ (reference sequence). The CDR3 extends over 15 amino acids. V dropped 3 bases and J dropped 2; count of bases not matched to a gene: 4. This CDR3 is CASSLLQGDTDTQYF. In DNA form, the CDR3 reads TGTGCCAGCAGCTTGCTACAGGGGGACACAGATACGCAGTATTTT.

The CDR3 DNA reads TGTGCCAGTAGTCCATTAGACAGGGGTGGCAATCAGCCCCAGCATTTT. It yields the protein CASSPLDRGGNQPQHF. This chain joins TRBV19 and TRBJ1-5; TRBD1 aligns across 8 bases. Looked up from germline, CDR1 is LNHDA and CDR2 is SQIVND (reference sequence). Trimming took 5 bases from V and 2 from J; bases not matched to a gene: 8. This CDR3 contains 16 residues.

V gene TRBV4-3 combines with J gene TRBJ2-3; D unclear. CDR1 and CDR2 (germline): LGHNA, YSLEER. The germline V and J ends were trimmed by 4 bases and 5 bases, with 7 bases remaining between them. The CDR3 is made up of 12 amino acids. The CDR3 is CASSLPGDTQYF. CDR3 DNA: TGCGCCAGCAGCCTGCCCGGAGATACGCAGTATTTT.

V usage is TRBV7-8 and J usage is TRBJ1-2; no clear D gene. The CDR3 contains 15 residues. Germline CDR1 reads SGHVS; CDR2 reads FQNEAQ. V lost 1 base and J 1 base, leaving 10 bases between the germline ends. The CDR3 bases are TGTGCCAGCAGCTTAGGTGGGGTACTTAACTATGGCTACACCTTC. Translation gives CASSLGGVLNYGYTF.